This passage covers 24 T cell receptor beta chains from one sample sequenced in a study of technical replicates of blood from a handful of donors. This table comes from immunoSEQ multiplex PCR, and its TCRdb copy is limited to in-frame clones, with some not included. The data show 68,000 or so clones, around 94% seen once. Sequenced: T cells isolated from PBMCs. These receptors came from a human donor in good health.

This sequence joins TRBV21-1 and TRBJ2-2; TRBD1 is the table's D call and was not checked against the DNA. TRBV21-1 is labeled a pseudogene. The CDR3 runs 16 residues. The CDR3 here is CASSTRQGVPSGELFF. CDR3 bases: TGTGCCAGCAGCACAAGACAGGGGGTGCCCTCCGGGGAGCTGTTTTTT.

CDR3 region: CASSLGRRGYGYTF. In nucleotides, the CDR3 is TGTGCCAGCAGCTTGGGAAGGAGGGGATATGGCTACACCTTC. The chain is built from TRBV5-8 and TRBJ1-2; possibly TRBD1 for D (5 bases). The V gene lost 0 bases and the J gene lost 5 bases, with 11 bases spanning the gap. This CDR3 has 14 amino acids. Germline loops: CDR1 SGHTS, CDR2 YDEGEE.

V is TRBV28 and J is TRBJ1-5; D uncertain. The CDR3 consists of 16 residues. Germline V lookup: CDR1 MDHEN, CDR2 SYDVKM. Trimming left V 1 base short and J 5 bases short, with 15 bases between. Written as DNA, the CDR3 is TGTGCCAGCAGTTTATACCCAGATTCCGTACATCAGCCCCAGCATTTT. It yields the protein CASSLYPDSVHQPQHF.

The chain carries TRBV9 and TRBJ1-5; D gene ambiguous. Looked up from germline, CDR1 is SGDLS and CDR2 is YYNGEE. This CDR3 region has 14 residues. V dropped 2 bases and J dropped 7 bases, with 13 bases sitting between them. The CDR3 DNA sequence: TGTGCCAGCAGCGTTCAGTTGGAGGGACAGCCCCAGCATTTT. Its protein is CASSVQLEGQPQHF.

The chain joins TRBV7-9 to TRBJ2-5; D not certain. The germline V gene has CDR1 SEHNR and CDR2 FQNEAQ (reference sequence). This CDR3 is 13 amino acids long. Deletions cut 2 bases from V and 2 bases from J, with 6 bases between. The CDR3 here is CASSLNRQETQYF. As DNA, the CDR3 is TGTGCCAGCAGCTTAAACAGACAAGAGACCCAGTACTTC.

The CDR3 DNA is TGTGCCAGCAGTTTAGAGGGATTGGGGCCCCAGCATTTT. Amino acids: CASSLEGLGPQHF. The chain couples TRBV28 to TRBJ1-5; unclear D gene. V was pared by 2 bases and J by 9 bases, with 11 bases between. The CDR3 has 13 amino acids. Germline V gives CDR1 MDHEN, CDR2 SYDVKM.

Only one count was recorded for this clone. CDR3 protein: CASSFRLAGSRLGELFF. The CDR3 region has the DNA TGTGCCAGCAGCTTCAGGCTAGCGGGATCGAGGCTCGGGGAGCTGTTTTTT. The chain recombines TRBV7-8 with TRBJ2-2; 9 nucleotides match TRBD2. Per germline, CDR1 SGHVS and CDR2 FQNEAQ. The CDR3 length is 17 residues. J gave up 7 bases and V 3 bases, and 12 bases lay outside the gene matches.

The rearrangement links TRBV7-2 to TRBJ2-5, with 13 bases aligning to TRBD2. This CDR3 is built from 16 residues. Germline CDR1 and CDR2: SGHTA and FQGNSA. The J segment lost 1 base and the V segment lost 5 bases, leaving 4 bases of the junction unmatched. The CDR3 spells CASSQGLAGAQETQYF. In DNA form, the CDR3 reads TGTGCCAGCAGCCAAGGACTAGCGGGAGCCCAAGAGACCCAGTACTTC.

The chain is built from TRBV18 and TRBJ1-1; 8 bases are shared with TRBD1. This CDR3 is 16 amino acids long. CDR1 KGHSH and CDR2 LQKENI come from the germline V gene. Trimming took 3 bases from V and 6 from J; bases not matched to a gene: 12. The CDR3 loop reads CASSPWTDRGGPEAFF. Here the CDR3 DNA reads TGTGCCAGCTCACCGTGGACAGACAGGGGAGGTCCTGAAGCTTTCTTT.

This clone was seen a few times. The chain carries TRBV10-3 and TRBJ1-1; D not certain. Between the trimmed V and J ends, which lost 6 bases and 3 bases, there was a span of 23 bases. Germline V lookup: CDR1 ENHRY, CDR2 SYGVKD. CDR3 length: 17 residues. CDR3: CAISTPGIGSEDTEAFF. The CDR3 DNA follows: TGTGCCATCAGCACCCCAGGTATAGGGTCGGAGGACACTGAAGCTTTCTTT.

The rearrangement uses TRBV19 and TRBJ1-1; 8 bases line up with TRBD1. With V trimmed by 1 base and J by 4 bases, 5 bases remained unmatched. The CDR3 has 15 amino acids. From germline, CDR1 is LNHDA and CDR2 SQIVND (reference sequence). The CDR3 loop reads CASSIGQGYGTEAFF. The CDR3, as DNA: TGTGCCAGTAGTATAGGACAGGGGTACGGCACTGAAGCTTTCTTT.

The chain recombines TRBV4-1 with TRBJ2-7; 9 bases line up with TRBD1. In germline, CDR1 is MGHRA, CDR2 YSYEKL. With 0 bases clipped from V and 9 bases from J, the junction kept 12 bases outside the gene matches. The CDR3 contains 16 residues. This CDR3 is CASSQDPGQGKTGQYF. CDR3 coding DNA: TGCGCCAGCAGCCAAGATCCCGGACAGGGGAAAACTGGGCAGTACTTC.

The chain recombines TRBV4-3 with TRBJ2-7; the match to TRBD2 covers 13 bases. Unmatched junction bases numbered 5, after V lost 0 bases and J lost 6 bases. Germline assignment: CDR1 LGHNA and CDR2 YSLEER. The CDR3 runs to 16 residues. The CDR3 spells CASSQDRGLAGVEQYF. Here the CDR3 DNA reads TGCGCCAGCAGCCAAGATCGAGGACTAGCGGGAGTCGAGCAGTACTTC.

The chain recombines TRBV6-5 with TRBJ1-1; a weak D match, TRBD1 (5 bases). The germline V gene encodes CDR1 MNHEY and CDR2 SVGAGI. The CDR3 length is 13 residues. The V gene lost 0 bases and the J gene lost 5 bases, with 7 bases spanning the gap. The CDR3 region is CASSYSRGTEAFF. The CDR3 DNA reads as TGTGCCAGCAGTTACTCAAGGGGAACTGAAGCTTTCTTT.

The chain joins TRBV27 to TRBJ1-2, with no clear D. This CDR3 has 16 amino acids. V lost 0 bases to trimming and J lost 2 bases, with 13 bases between them. Germline CDR1 is MNHEY and CDR2 is SMNVEV (reference sequence). CDR3 in amino acids: CASSLSGGGINYGYTF. CDR3 DNA sequence: TGTGCCAGCAGTTTATCTGGAGGAGGGATCAACTATGGCTACACCTTC.

The V and J genes are TRBV5-5 and TRBJ2-2; the match to TRBD1 covers 9 bases. Trimming at V came to 4 bases and at J to 5 bases, leaving 6 bases not matched to a gene. This CDR3 has 15 amino acids. Germline V gives CDR1 SGHKS, CDR2 YYEKEE (reference sequence). The CDR3 DNA reads as TGTGCCAGCAGCCAACGGACAGGGGATACCGGGGAGCTGTTTTTT. The encoded protein is CASSQRTGDTGELFF.

V is TRBV9 and J is TRBJ2-3, with 7 bases matching TRBD2. The CDR3 runs 16 residues. Germline V gives CDR1 SGDLS, CDR2 YYNGEE. Losses at the gene ends were 0 bases for V and 0 bases for J; bases not matched to a gene: 4. CDR3 bases: TGTGCCAGCAGCGTAGACAACGGGAGGAGCACAGATACGCAGTATTTT. This encodes CASSVDNGRSTDTQYF.

The chain employs TRBV6-1 and TRBJ2-1; D not resolved. The CDR3 sequence is 12 residues long. CDR1 is MNHNS and CDR2 is SASEGT in the germline V gene. Trimming shortened V by 7 bases and J by 0 bases, and 4 bases separated the two germline ends. The CDR3 is CASTLSYNEQFF. CDR3 nucleotides: TGTGCCAGCACCCTCTCCTACAATGAGCAGTTCTTC.

This chain connects TRBV27 to TRBJ2-1; D might be TRBD1 (5 bases). This CDR3 contains 16 residues. Germline CDR1 is MNHEY and CDR2 is SMNVEV (reference sequence). Trimming left V 2 bases short and J 1 base short, with 12 bases between. The CDR3 DNA sequence: TGTGCCAGCAGTTTAGGGGCGGCCCCTTCCTACAATGAGCAGTTCTTC. Translation: CASSLGAAPSYNEQFF.

The chain has TRBV29-1 and TRBJ1-1, with 9 bases matching TRBD1. Germline values: CDR1 SQVTM, CDR2 ANQGSEA. The V gene end was trimmed by 7 bases and the J gene end by 3 bases; junction bases not matched to a gene: 6. The CDR3 extends over 13 amino acids. The CDR3 spells CSGLTGGHTEAFF. Written as DNA, the CDR3 is TGCAGCGGACTTACAGGGGGCCACACTGAAGCTTTCTTT. Combining the CDR3 with reference TRBV29-1 and TRBJ1-1 gives the whole variable domain SAVISQKPSRDICQRGTSLTIQCQVDSQVTMMFWYRQQPGQSLTLIATANQGSEATYESGFVIDKFPISRPNLTFSTLTVSNMSPEDSSIYLCSGLTGGHTEAFFGQGTRLTVV.

This clone has a single count. This sequence joins TRBV6-6 and TRBJ2-1; 13 bases are a match to TRBD2. Germline values: CDR1 MNHNY, CDR2 SVGAGI (reference sequence). The CDR3 totals 15 residues. Trimming cost V 5 bases and J 7 bases; bases outside gene matches: 5. The CDR3: CASSGRLAGGNEQFF. The CDR3 nucleotides read TGTGCCAGCAGTGGGCGACTAGCGGGAGGAAATGAGCAGTTCTTC.

The V gene is TRBV9, the J gene TRBJ1-2, with 11 positions matching TRBD1. The V gene end was trimmed by 0 bases and the J gene end by 8 bases; junction bases not matched to a gene: 6. CDR1 and CDR2 from the germline V gene are SGDLS and YYNGEE. The CDR3 is made up of 15 amino acids. CDR3 loop: CASSVERTGGRGYTF. The CDR3 coding sequence is TGTGCCAGCAGCGTAGAAAGGACAGGGGGCAGGGGCTACACCTTC.

This rearrangement joins TRBV9 to TRBJ1-1; no reliable D call. The CDR3 runs 17 residues. Germline V gene data show CDR1 as SGDLS and CDR2 as YYNGEE. V lost 2 bases to trimming and J lost 5 bases, with 22 bases between them. The CDR3 bases are TGTGCCAGCAGCGTCGGTCTTGGTTATGCGGGGATAACTGAAGCTTTCTTT. This translates into CASSVGLGYAGITEAFF.

This clone was recorded a few times. The chain uses TRBV5-1 and TRBJ1-2; weak D call: TRBD1 (6 bases). The CDR3 runs 13 residues. V was clipped by 0 bases and J by 8 bases, with 11 bases between them. The germline V gene encodes CDR1 SGHRS and CDR2 YFSETQ. CDR3 residues: CASSLGQEVGYTF. The CDR3 DNA reads as TGCGCCAGCAGCTTGGGACAGGAAGTCGGCTACACCTTC.